This T cell receptor (beta chain) originates from a study of early T cells in non-severe SARS-CoV-2 infection. Study details: It was bulk RNA from unsorted whole blood that was sequenced, and the chains were unpaired.

Individual cDNA molecules received unique molecular identifiers. TCRdb recomputed calls from the 5' RACE reads with MiXCR, one row per CDR3 protein. The sample has around 33,000 distinct CDR3 sequences, about 4.2% seen once; the top ten hold about 12%. There are a few counts of this clonotype. Its matching antigen is unknown. General study results and limits: Matching results from VDJdb favored anti-spike CD8 responses, leaving private and CD4 specificities undetected.

Germline lookup yields CDR1 SGHAT and CDR2 FQNNGV. CDR3 length: 15 amino acids. With 1 base removed from V and 4 bases from J, the gap between germline ends came to 8 bases. The clonotype originates from an adult who was a healthcare worker with PCR-confirmed SARS-CoV-2 infection or an uninfected control (not recorded which). The source material was whole blood. The gene calls are TRBV11-2 and TRBJ1-6; D not resolved. The CDR3 DNA is TGTGCCAGCAGCTTAGTTGAGGTTTATAATTCACCCCTCCACTTT. It specifies CASSLVEVYNSPLHF.